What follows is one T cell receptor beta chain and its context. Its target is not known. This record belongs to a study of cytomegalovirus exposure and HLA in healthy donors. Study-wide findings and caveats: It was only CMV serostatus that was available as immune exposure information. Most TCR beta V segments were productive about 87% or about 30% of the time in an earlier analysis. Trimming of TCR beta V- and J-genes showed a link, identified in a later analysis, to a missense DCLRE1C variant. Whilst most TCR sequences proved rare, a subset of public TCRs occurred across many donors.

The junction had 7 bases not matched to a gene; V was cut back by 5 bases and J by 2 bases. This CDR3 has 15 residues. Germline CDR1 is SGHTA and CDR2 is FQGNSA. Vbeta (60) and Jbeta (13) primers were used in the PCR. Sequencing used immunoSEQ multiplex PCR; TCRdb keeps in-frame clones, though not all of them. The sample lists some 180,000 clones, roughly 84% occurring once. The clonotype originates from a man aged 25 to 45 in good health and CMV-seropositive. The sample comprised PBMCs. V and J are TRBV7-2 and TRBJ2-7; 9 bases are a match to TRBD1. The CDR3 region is CASSITGTGTYEQYF. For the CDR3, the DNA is TGTGCCAGCAGCATAACCGGGACAGGGACCTACGAGCAGTACTTC. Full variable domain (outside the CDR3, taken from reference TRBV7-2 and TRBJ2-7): GAGVSQSPSNKVTEKGKDVELRCDPISGHTALYWYRQSLGQGLEFLIYFQGNSAPDKSGLPSDRFSAERTGGSVSTLTIQRTQQEDSAVYLCASSITGTGTYEQYFGPGTRLTVT.